The rows below give T cell receptor beta chains drawn from one sample of a study of lung T cells in sarcoidosis with Löfgren's syndrome. TCRdb re-called the reads with MiXCR, one entry per CDR3 protein. The sample includes several thousand distinct CDR3 sequences, 15% to 20% of them seen just once. The sequenced sample was CD4+ T cells from bronchoalveolar lavage. The source of these receptors is a human donor with sarcoidosis (Löfgren's syndrome or another form), or a control subject (not recorded which). The CDR3 runs from the conserved cysteine through the conserved F or W. The D gene is left open where the match is weak. Only some rows state a clone size, as once, few, many or a class for expanded clones.

cdr3_length: 12
j_call: TRBJ1-5
d_call: .
v_call: TRBV7-2
clone_size: medium-sized
cdr3_nt: TGTGCCAGCACCGCCGAGGGCGGGCCCCAGCATTTT
cdr3_aa: CASTAEGGPQHF

cdr3_length: 17
j_call: TRBJ2-1
d_call: TRBD2
v_call: TRBV4-2
clone_size: medium-sized
cdr3_nt: TGTGCCAGCAGCCAAGATCCTCCTAGCGGGCTACCCAATGAGCAGTTCTTC
cdr3_aa: CASSQDPPSGLPNEQFF

cdr3_length: 15
j_call: TRBJ1-2
d_call: .
v_call: TRBV19
clone_size: medium-sized
cdr3_nt: TGTGCCAGTAGCAGATTCGGACAGACTAACTATGGCTACACCTTC
cdr3_aa: CASSRFGQTNYGYTF

cdr3_length: 14
j_call: TRBJ1-5
d_call: .
v_call: TRBV28
clone_size: large
cdr3_nt: TGTGCCAGCACCAAACCGATGAGATCCCCAGCCCAGCATTTT
cdr3_aa: CASTKPMRSPAQHF

cdr3_length: 14
j_call: TRBJ2-5
d_call: .
v_call: TRBV19
clone_size: medium-sized
cdr3_nt: TGTGCCAGTAGTATTTCCGCAGGGCAAGAGACCCAGTACTTC
cdr3_aa: CASSISAGQETQYF

cdr3_length: 13
j_call: TRBJ2-1
d_call: TRBD2
v_call: TRBV11-2
clone_size: medium-sized
cdr3_nt: TGTGCCAGCAGGGAGACTAGCGTGGGTGAGCAGTTCTTC
cdr3_aa: CASRETSVGEQFF

cdr3_length: 16
j_call: TRBJ2-4
d_call: .
v_call: TRBV20-1
clone_size: many
cdr3_nt: TGCAGTTCTCTGAACCGGGATTCAATAGCCAAAAACATTCAGTACTTC
cdr3_aa: CSSLNRDSIAKNIQYF

cdr3_length: 16
j_call: TRBJ2-1
d_call: TRBD2
v_call: TRBV11-2
clone_size: medium-sized
cdr3_nt: TGTGCCAGCAGCCCGGGACTAGCGGCAACCTACAATGAGCAGTTCTTC
cdr3_aa: CASSPGLAATYNEQFF

cdr3_length: 15
j_call: TRBJ1-4
d_call: TRBD1
v_call: TRBV7-2
clone_size: medium-sized
cdr3_nt: TGTGCCAGCAGCCTAGGATGGGACAGGAATGAAAAACTGTTTTTT
cdr3_aa: CASSLGWDRNEKLFF

cdr3_length: 18
j_call: TRBJ1-5
d_call: TRBD1
v_call: TRBV6-6
clone_size: medium-sized
cdr3_nt: TGTGCCAGCAGTTACTCGAGCATTGACAGGGCCGGGAATCAGCCCCAGCATTTT
cdr3_aa: CASSYSSIDRAGNQPQHF

cdr3_length: 14
j_call: TRBJ1-5
d_call: .
v_call: TRBV7-9
clone_size: medium-sized
cdr3_nt: TGTGCCAGCAGCTCGACAGGTAGCAATCAGCCCCAGCATTTT
cdr3_aa: CASSSTGSNQPQHF

cdr3_length: 14
j_call: TRBJ2-4
d_call: .
v_call: TRBV19
clone_size: medium-sized
cdr3_nt: TGTGCCAGTAGACCCCAGCTGACCAAAAACATTCAGTACTTC
cdr3_aa: CASRPQLTKNIQYF

cdr3_length: 15
j_call: TRBJ2-5
d_call: TRBD2
v_call: TRBV6-1
clone_size: medium-sized
cdr3_nt: TGTGCCAGCAGTCCGGAGCGGGGGTTGTCGGAGACCCAGTACTTC
cdr3_aa: CASSPERGLSETQYF

cdr3_length: 14
j_call: TRBJ2-3
d_call: .
v_call: TRBV12-3/TRBV12-4
clone_size: .
cdr3_nt: TGTGCCAGCACGGTCAGGCAGCGCGCAGATACGCAGTATTTT
cdr3_aa: CASTVRQRADTQYF

cdr3_length: 15
j_call: TRBJ1-5
d_call: .
v_call: TRBV3-1
clone_size: medium-sized
cdr3_nt: TGTGCCAGCAGCCAAGATTATGCAGGATATCAGCCCCAGCATTTT
cdr3_aa: CASSQDYAGYQPQHF

cdr3_length: 12
j_call: TRBJ1-5
d_call: TRBD1
v_call: TRBV12-5
clone_size: few
cdr3_nt: TGTGCTAGTGGTGGACAGGGGGGGCCCCAGCATTTT
cdr3_aa: CASGGQGGPQHF

cdr3_length: 12
j_call: TRBJ1-1
d_call: .
v_call: TRBV29-1
clone_size: many
cdr3_nt: TGCAGCGTCTCGGCAGCTAACACTGAAGCTTTCTTT
cdr3_aa: CSVSAANTEAFF

cdr3_length: 14
j_call: TRBJ1-1
d_call: TRBD1
v_call: TRBV20-1
clone_size: medium-sized
cdr3_nt: TGCAGTGCTAGACCCTACCGCACAGGGGCTGAAGCTTTCTTT
cdr3_aa: CSARPYRTGAEAFF

cdr3_length: 13
j_call: TRBJ2-2
d_call: .
v_call: TRBV20-1
clone_size: many
cdr3_nt: TGCAGTGCTAGGGACGGGAACACCGGGGAGCTGTTTTTT
cdr3_aa: CSARDGNTGELFF

cdr3_length: 15
j_call: TRBJ2-3
d_call: .
v_call: TRBV7-2
clone_size: once
cdr3_nt: TGTGCCAGCGGCTTACTCACAGCTAGCACGGATACGCAGTATTTT
cdr3_aa: CASGLLTASTDTQYF

cdr3_length: 15
j_call: TRBJ2-1
d_call: TRBD2
v_call: TRBV9
clone_size: medium-sized
cdr3_nt: TGTGCCAGCAGCGTAGAGGGACTAGGTGCTCCAGAGCAGTTCTTC
cdr3_aa: CASSVEGLGAPEQFF

cdr3_length: 13
j_call: TRBJ2-1
d_call: .
v_call: TRBV10-3
clone_size: medium-sized
cdr3_nt: TGTGCCATCGCCCAGCAGCTTTACAATGAGCAGTTCTTC
cdr3_aa: CAIAQQLYNEQFF

cdr3_length: 14
j_call: TRBJ2-1
d_call: .
v_call: TRBV6-2/TRBV6-3
clone_size: few
cdr3_nt: TGTGCCAGCAGCCGGACTTGGGGCAACAATGAGCAGTTCTTC
cdr3_aa: CASSRTWGNNEQFF

cdr3_length: 14
j_call: TRBJ1-2
d_call: TRBD1
v_call: TRBV4-3
clone_size: medium-sized
cdr3_nt: TGCGCCAGCAGCCAAGGCAGGGACAGAAGCGGCTACACCTTC
cdr3_aa: CASSQGRDRSGYTF

cdr3_length: 13
j_call: TRBJ2-3
d_call: TRBD1
v_call: TRBV5-4
clone_size: .
cdr3_nt: TGTGCCAGCAGCACAGGGGGAGCAGATACGCAGTATTTT
cdr3_aa: CASSTGGADTQYF

cdr3_length: 14
j_call: TRBJ2-5
d_call: .
v_call: TRBV5-1
clone_size: many
cdr3_nt: TGCGCCAGCAGCTTGTCTAGCATTCAAGAGACCCAGTACTTC
cdr3_aa: CASSLSSIQETQYF

cdr3_length: 12
j_call: TRBJ2-1
d_call: .
v_call: TRBV24-1
clone_size: .
cdr3_nt: TGCGCCGCCAGTGAGGTAACGGATGAGCAGTTCTTC
cdr3_aa: CAASEVTDEQFF

cdr3_length: 15
j_call: TRBJ1-3
d_call: .
v_call: TRBV5-1
clone_size: medium-sized
cdr3_nt: TGCGCCAGCAGCAGCGATACAGGGTCTGGAAACACCATATATTTT
cdr3_aa: CASSSDTGSGNTIYF

cdr3_length: 17
j_call: TRBJ1-5
d_call: TRBD1
v_call: TRBV28
clone_size: medium-sized
cdr3_nt: TGTGCCAGCAGTTTAACCACAACAGGGGCGCCAGATCAGCCCCAGCATTTT
cdr3_aa: CASSLTTTGAPDQPQHF

cdr3_length: 13
j_call: TRBJ2-5
d_call: .
v_call: TRBV7-3
clone_size: medium-sized
cdr3_nt: TGTGCCAGCAGCTTCGACGTCGAAGAGACCCAGTACTTC
cdr3_aa: CASSFDVEETQYF

cdr3_length: 14
j_call: TRBJ1-4
d_call: .
v_call: TRBV2
clone_size: .
cdr3_nt: TGTGCCAGCAGTGTACTGTCCGGGAGGGAAAAACTGTTTTTT
cdr3_aa: CASSVLSGREKLFF

cdr3_length: 13
j_call: TRBJ1-1
d_call: TRBD1
v_call: TRBV5-4
clone_size: few
cdr3_nt: TGTGCCAGCAGCGGCGGACAGGGGACTGAAGCTTTCTTT
cdr3_aa: CASSGGQGTEAFF

cdr3_length: 15
j_call: TRBJ2-2
d_call: TRBD1
v_call: TRBV5-4
clone_size: medium-sized
cdr3_nt: TGTGCCAGCAGCTTGGACAGGGGGCGTACCGGGGAGCTGTTTTTT
cdr3_aa: CASSLDRGRTGELFF

cdr3_length: 14
j_call: TRBJ1-5
d_call: .
v_call: TRBV18
clone_size: medium-sized
cdr3_nt: TGTGCCAGCTCAGGAGGTGGAAAAGATCAGCCCCAGCATTTT
cdr3_aa: CASSGGGKDQPQHF

cdr3_length: 12
j_call: TRBJ1-2
d_call: .
v_call: TRBV6-1
clone_size: medium-sized
cdr3_nt: TGTGCCAGCAGTGAAAATAAGTATGGCTACACCTTC
cdr3_aa: CASSENKYGYTF

cdr3_length: 12
j_call: TRBJ1-1
d_call: .
v_call: TRBV5-1
clone_size: medium-sized
cdr3_nt: TGCGCCAGCAAAAGGACGAACACTGAAGCTTTCTTT
cdr3_aa: CASKRTNTEAFF

cdr3_length: 14
j_call: TRBJ1-6
d_call: .
v_call: TRBV7-3
clone_size: .
cdr3_nt: TGTGCCAGCAGCTTAGGGGTATCCAATTCACCCCTCCACTTT
cdr3_aa: CASSLGVSNSPLHF